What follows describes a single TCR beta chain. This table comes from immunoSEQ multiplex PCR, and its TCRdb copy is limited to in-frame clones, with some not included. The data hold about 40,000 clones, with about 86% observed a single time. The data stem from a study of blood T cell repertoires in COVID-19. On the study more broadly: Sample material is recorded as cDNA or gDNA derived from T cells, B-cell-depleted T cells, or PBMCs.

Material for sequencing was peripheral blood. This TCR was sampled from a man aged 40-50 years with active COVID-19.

CDR3 amino acids: CSYPGANTGELFF. The CDR3 nucleotides are TGCAGCTACCCAGGGGCGAACACCGGGGAGCTGTTTTTT. V and J are TRBV29-1 and TRBJ2-2; the D gene is possibly TRBD1 (6 bases). Between the trimmed V and J ends, which lost 8 bases and 0 bases, there was a span of 10 bases. This CDR3 is 13 amino acids long. Germline CDR1 SQVTM, CDR2 ANQGSEA.